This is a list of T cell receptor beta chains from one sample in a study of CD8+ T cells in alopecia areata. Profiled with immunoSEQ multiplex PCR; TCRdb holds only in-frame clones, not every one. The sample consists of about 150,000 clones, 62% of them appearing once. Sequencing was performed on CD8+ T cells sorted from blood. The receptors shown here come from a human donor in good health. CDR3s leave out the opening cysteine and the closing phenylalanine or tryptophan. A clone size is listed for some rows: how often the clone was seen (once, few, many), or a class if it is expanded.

cdr3_aa: ASSSGTGGNEQF; clone_size: few; v_call: TRBV6-5; j_call: TRBJ2-1
cdr3_aa: ASSVGAGVDEQF; clone_size: NA; v_call: TRBV9; j_call: TRBJ2-1
cdr3_aa: ASSEALAGEDSYNEQF; clone_size: NA; v_call: TRBV2; j_call: TRBJ2-1
cdr3_aa: SVAGTPGTGELF; clone_size: NA; v_call: TRBV29-1; j_call: TRBJ2-2
cdr3_aa: ASSESGGQWDEQY; clone_size: many; v_call: TRBV5-1; j_call: TRBJ2-7
cdr3_aa: ASSTGQGAGQPQH; clone_size: NA; v_call: TRBV11-2; j_call: TRBJ1-5
cdr3_aa: ASHQGREQF; clone_size: NA; v_call: TRBV19; j_call: TRBJ2-1
cdr3_aa: ASTSLGDEQF; clone_size: NA; v_call: TRBV6-5; j_call: TRBJ2-1
cdr3_aa: ASSLAAPAGELF; clone_size: NA; v_call: TRBV5-1; j_call: TRBJ2-2
cdr3_aa: ASSLGTDSTDTQY; clone_size: NA; v_call: TRBV28; j_call: TRBJ2-3
cdr3_aa: ASRPAGPTEAF; clone_size: NA; v_call: TRBV6-5; j_call: TRBJ1-1